A selection of T cell receptor beta chains follows, all from one sample in a study of Ad26.COV2.S vaccination and SARS-CoV-2 variants. Data came from immunoSEQ multiplex PCR; TCRdb stores just in-frame clones and leaves some out. Found here are 300,000 to 350,000 clones, almost 90% of them singletons; the top ten hold around 5.5%. The starting material was peripheral blood, obtained in a trial of Ad26.COV2.S vaccine versus placebo. The receptors originated from a person between 18 and 60 years old who received the Ad26.COV2.S COVID-19 vaccine or a placebo. Each CDR3 is given without its conserved first and last residue. Fields, in order: V gene, D gene, J gene, CDR3 protein. The D gene is left open where the match is weak.

TRBV11-2	TRBD1	TRBJ2-1	ASSLGDRVYNEQF
TRBV6-5	TRBD1	TRBJ2-7	ATEPGQGWYEQY
TRBV10-1	TRBD1	TRBJ1-1	ASLTSPRDSNTEAF
TRBV9	-	TRBJ1-1	ASSVDSRYMNTEAF
TRBV10-3	-	TRBJ1-1	AISTTGIGNTEAF
TRBV6-5	-	TRBJ1-2	ASSTTGRTGYT
TRBV14	TRBD2	TRBJ2-1	ASSPFLSGIDNEQF
TRBV6-5	-	TRBJ2-7	ASRGRYSSYEQY
TRBV3-1/TRBV3-2	-	TRBJ1-1	ASSYGTPRMNTEAF
TRBV7-2	-	TRBJ2-7	ASSPPGRDSYEQY
TRBV14	-	TRBJ1-4	ASSHTGEKLF
TRBV19	-	TRBJ2-3	ASSTRRPTQSDTQY
TRBV7-6	-	TRBJ2-1	ASSLGSSAFPHNEQF
TRBV4-3	-	TRBJ1-4	ASSQEAGELSEKLF
TRBV7-2	-	TRBJ1-1	ASSLTGLEIEAF
TRBV5-1	-	TRBJ1-1	ASSVPDTEAF
TRBV10-1	-	TRBJ2-1	ASSEGGSYNEQF
TRBV2	-	TRBJ2-1	ASSPQGPGAYNEQF
TRBV10-3	TRBD1	TRBJ1-2	AISQFLQGAVETGYT
TRBV18	-	TRBJ1-1	ASSPPQRVGTEAF
TRBV6-2/TRBV6-3	TRBD2	TRBJ2-1	ASSMGTSGSHNEQF
TRBV19	TRBD1	TRBJ2-6	ASTLGQTSGANVLT
TRBV29-1	-	TRBJ1-5	SVQTDPRGPQH
TRBV9	TRBD1	TRBJ2-7	ASSATGQNSYEQY
TRBV19	TRBD2	TRBJ2-1	ASSISGAPNEQF
TRBV6-5	-	TRBJ1-5	ASSYSRTSNQPQH
TRBV5-1	-	TRBJ1-4	ASSDPRIGEKLF